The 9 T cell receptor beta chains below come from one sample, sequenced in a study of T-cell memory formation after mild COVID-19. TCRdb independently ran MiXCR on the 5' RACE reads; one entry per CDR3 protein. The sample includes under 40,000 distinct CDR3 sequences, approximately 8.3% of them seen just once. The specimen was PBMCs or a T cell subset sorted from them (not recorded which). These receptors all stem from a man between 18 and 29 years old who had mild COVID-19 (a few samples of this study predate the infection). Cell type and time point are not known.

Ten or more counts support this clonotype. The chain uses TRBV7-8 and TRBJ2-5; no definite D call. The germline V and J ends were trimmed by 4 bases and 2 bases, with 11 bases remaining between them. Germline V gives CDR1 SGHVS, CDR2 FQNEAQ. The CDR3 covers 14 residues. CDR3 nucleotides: TGTGCCAGCAGCTGGTCGACGGTACAAGAGACCCAGTACTTC. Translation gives CASSWSTVQETQYF.

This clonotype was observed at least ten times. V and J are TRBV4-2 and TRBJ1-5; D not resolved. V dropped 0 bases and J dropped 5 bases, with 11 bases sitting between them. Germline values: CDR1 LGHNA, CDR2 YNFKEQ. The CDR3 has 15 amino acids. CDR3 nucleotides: TGTGCCAGCAGCCAAGACGGCGTAGGAGATCAGCCCCAGCATTTT. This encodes CASSQDGVGDQPQHF.

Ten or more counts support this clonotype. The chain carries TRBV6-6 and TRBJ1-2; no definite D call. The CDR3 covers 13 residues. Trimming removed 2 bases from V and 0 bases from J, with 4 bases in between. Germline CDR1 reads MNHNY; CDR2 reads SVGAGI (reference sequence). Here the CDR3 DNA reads TGTGCCAGCAGTTACCTAGCTAACTATGGCTACACCTTC. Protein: CASSYLANYGYTF.

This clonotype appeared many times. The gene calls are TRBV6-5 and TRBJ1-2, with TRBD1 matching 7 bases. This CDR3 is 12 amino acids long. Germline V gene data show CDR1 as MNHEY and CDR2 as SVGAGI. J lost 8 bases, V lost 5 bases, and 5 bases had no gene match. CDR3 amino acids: CASSAYRGGYTF. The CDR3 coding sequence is TGTGCCAGCAGTGCCTACAGGGGCGGCTACACCTTC.

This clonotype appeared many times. CDR3 nucleotide sequence: TGCGCCAGCAGCCAAGTTGAGGGGCAAGGAGGTCAGCCCCAGCATTTT. Protein sequence: CASSQVEGQGGQPQHF. The chain couples TRBV4-1 to TRBJ1-5; the D gene is possibly TRBD1 (5 bases). The CDR3 contains 16 residues. V was shortened by 1 base and J by 6 bases, with 16 bases between the two germline ends. Per germline, CDR1 MGHRA and CDR2 YSYEKL.

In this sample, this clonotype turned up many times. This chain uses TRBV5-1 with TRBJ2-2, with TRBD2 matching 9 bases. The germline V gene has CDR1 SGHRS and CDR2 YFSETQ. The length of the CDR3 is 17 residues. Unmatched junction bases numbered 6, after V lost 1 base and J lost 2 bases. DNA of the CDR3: TGCGCCAGCAGCTTGTCGCTAGCGGGGTTCAACACCGGGGAGCTGTTTTTT. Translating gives CASSLSLAGFNTGELFF.

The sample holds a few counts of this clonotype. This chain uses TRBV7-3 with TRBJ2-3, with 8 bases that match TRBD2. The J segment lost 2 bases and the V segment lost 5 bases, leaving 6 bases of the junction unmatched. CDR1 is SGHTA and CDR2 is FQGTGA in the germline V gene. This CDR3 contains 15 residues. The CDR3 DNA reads TGTGCCAGCAGCCCCGATAGCGGGAACACAGATACGCAGTATTTT. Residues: CASSPDSGNTDTQYF.

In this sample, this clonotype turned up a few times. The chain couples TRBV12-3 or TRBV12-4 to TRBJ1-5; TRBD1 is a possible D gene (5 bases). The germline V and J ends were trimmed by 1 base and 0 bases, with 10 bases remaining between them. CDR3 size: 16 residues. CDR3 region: CASSLDGRVSNQPQHF. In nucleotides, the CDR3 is TGTGCCAGCAGTTTAGACGGCAGGGTTAGCAATCAGCCCCAGCATTTT.

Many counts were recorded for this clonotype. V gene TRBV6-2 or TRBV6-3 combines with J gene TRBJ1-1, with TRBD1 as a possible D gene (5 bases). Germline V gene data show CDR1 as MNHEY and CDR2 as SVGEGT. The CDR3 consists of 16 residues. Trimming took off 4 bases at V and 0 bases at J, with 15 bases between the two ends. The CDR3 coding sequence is TGTGCCAGCAGTTCGGGACGGCAGGCCGTGAACACTGAAGCTTTCTTT. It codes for CASSSGRQAVNTEAFF.